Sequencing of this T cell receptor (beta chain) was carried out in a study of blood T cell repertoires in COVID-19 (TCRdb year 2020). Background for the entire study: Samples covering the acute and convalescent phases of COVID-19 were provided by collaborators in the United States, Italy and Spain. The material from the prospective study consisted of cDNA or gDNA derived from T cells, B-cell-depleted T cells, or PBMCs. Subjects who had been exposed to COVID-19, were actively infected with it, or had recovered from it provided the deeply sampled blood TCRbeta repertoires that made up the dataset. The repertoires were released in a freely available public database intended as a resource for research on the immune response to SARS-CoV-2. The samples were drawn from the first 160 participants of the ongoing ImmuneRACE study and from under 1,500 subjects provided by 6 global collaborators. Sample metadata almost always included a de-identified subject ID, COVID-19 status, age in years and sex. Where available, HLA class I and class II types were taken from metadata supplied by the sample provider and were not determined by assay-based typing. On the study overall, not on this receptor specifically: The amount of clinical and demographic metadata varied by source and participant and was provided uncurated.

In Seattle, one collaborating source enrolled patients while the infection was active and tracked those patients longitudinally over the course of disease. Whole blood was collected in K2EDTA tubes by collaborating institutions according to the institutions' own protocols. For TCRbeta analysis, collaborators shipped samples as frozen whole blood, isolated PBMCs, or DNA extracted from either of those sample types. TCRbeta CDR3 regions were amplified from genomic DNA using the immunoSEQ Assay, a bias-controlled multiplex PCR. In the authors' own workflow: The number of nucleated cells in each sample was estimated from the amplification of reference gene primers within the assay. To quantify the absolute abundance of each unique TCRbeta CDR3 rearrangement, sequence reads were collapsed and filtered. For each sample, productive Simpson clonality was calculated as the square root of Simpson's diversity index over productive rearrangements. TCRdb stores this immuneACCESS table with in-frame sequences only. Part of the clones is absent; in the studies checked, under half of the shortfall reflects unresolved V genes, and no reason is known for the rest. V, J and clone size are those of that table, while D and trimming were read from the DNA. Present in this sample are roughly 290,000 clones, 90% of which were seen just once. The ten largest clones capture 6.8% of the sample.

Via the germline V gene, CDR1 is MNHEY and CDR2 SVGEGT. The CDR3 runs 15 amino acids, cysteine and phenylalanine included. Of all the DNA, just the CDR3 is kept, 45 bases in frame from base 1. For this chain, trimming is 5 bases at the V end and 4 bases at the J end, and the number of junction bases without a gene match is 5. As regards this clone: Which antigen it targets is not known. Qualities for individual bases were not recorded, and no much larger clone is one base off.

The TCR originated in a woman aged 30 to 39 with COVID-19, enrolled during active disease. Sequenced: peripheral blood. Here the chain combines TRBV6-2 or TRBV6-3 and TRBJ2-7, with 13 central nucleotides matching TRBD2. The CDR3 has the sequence CASSTQGLAGYEQYF. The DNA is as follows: TGTGCCAGCAGTACACAGGGACTAGCGGGATACGAGCAGTACTTC.